One TCR beta chain is described in this entry. No antigen is known for it. The data stem from a study of cytomegalovirus exposure and HLA in healthy donors. Points from the study as a whole: Common viral pathogens were later found to be apparently linked to several of the most significant clusters. An Asian-associated ancestry cluster reportedly showed fewer N-insertions than the approximately 620-donor mean in a later analysis.

13 Jbeta primers and 60 Vbeta primers were used for the PCR. Here immunoSEQ multiplex PCR was the method, and the copy in TCRdb shows in-frame clones only, minus some. The data show about 150,000 clones, 60% to 85% seen once. This CDR3 is 15 amino acids long. Germline CDR1 reads SGDLS; CDR2 reads YYNGEE. V shed 1 base, J shed 3 bases, and the junction held 3 bases outside the gene matches. The J gene is TRBJ2-2, the V gene TRBV9, with 7 nucleotides matching TRBD1. The clonotype comes from a man in his forties or fifties in good health and CMV-seropositive. The sample consisted of PBMCs. The CDR3 DNA reads as TGTGCCAGCAGCGTAATAGGGGGCTACACCGGGGAGCTGTTTTTT. This codes for CASSVIGGYTGELFF.